Below, one TCR beta chain is given with its context. The target antigen is unknown. TCRdb keeps only in-frame clones here, not all; method: immunoSEQ multiplex PCR. The sample consists of hundreds of thousands of clones, about 95% of them appearing once. The germline V and J ends were trimmed by 3 bases and 5 bases, with 14 bases remaining between them. This CDR3 has 15 residues. From germline, CDR1 is SEHNR and CDR2 FQNEAQ (reference sequence). The sample belongs to a study of shared clonotypes between healthy human individuals. Positively selected for CCR7, the CD45RO-negative cells used as naive CD8 cells excluded terminally differentiated effector memory CD45RA+ cells. Study results and caveats: A generally larger estimated richness was seen in naive subsets than in memory subsets. Relative to clonotypes present in all four donors, those not shared had lower generation probabilities. About 5% was the fraction of naive CD4 clonotypes found shared across four donors. Rarefaction showed that sequencing of sorted subsets was incomplete (despite large depth).

This TCR was recovered from a woman aged 25 to 39 in good health. The chain joins TRBV7-9 to TRBJ2-1; perhaps TRBD2 as D (5 bases). The sequenced sample consisted of naive CD8+ T cells sorted from blood. The CDR3 here is CASSFGERVHNEQFF. As DNA, the CDR3 is TGTGCCAGCAGCTTCGGCGAGAGGGTCCACAATGAGCAGTTCTTC.